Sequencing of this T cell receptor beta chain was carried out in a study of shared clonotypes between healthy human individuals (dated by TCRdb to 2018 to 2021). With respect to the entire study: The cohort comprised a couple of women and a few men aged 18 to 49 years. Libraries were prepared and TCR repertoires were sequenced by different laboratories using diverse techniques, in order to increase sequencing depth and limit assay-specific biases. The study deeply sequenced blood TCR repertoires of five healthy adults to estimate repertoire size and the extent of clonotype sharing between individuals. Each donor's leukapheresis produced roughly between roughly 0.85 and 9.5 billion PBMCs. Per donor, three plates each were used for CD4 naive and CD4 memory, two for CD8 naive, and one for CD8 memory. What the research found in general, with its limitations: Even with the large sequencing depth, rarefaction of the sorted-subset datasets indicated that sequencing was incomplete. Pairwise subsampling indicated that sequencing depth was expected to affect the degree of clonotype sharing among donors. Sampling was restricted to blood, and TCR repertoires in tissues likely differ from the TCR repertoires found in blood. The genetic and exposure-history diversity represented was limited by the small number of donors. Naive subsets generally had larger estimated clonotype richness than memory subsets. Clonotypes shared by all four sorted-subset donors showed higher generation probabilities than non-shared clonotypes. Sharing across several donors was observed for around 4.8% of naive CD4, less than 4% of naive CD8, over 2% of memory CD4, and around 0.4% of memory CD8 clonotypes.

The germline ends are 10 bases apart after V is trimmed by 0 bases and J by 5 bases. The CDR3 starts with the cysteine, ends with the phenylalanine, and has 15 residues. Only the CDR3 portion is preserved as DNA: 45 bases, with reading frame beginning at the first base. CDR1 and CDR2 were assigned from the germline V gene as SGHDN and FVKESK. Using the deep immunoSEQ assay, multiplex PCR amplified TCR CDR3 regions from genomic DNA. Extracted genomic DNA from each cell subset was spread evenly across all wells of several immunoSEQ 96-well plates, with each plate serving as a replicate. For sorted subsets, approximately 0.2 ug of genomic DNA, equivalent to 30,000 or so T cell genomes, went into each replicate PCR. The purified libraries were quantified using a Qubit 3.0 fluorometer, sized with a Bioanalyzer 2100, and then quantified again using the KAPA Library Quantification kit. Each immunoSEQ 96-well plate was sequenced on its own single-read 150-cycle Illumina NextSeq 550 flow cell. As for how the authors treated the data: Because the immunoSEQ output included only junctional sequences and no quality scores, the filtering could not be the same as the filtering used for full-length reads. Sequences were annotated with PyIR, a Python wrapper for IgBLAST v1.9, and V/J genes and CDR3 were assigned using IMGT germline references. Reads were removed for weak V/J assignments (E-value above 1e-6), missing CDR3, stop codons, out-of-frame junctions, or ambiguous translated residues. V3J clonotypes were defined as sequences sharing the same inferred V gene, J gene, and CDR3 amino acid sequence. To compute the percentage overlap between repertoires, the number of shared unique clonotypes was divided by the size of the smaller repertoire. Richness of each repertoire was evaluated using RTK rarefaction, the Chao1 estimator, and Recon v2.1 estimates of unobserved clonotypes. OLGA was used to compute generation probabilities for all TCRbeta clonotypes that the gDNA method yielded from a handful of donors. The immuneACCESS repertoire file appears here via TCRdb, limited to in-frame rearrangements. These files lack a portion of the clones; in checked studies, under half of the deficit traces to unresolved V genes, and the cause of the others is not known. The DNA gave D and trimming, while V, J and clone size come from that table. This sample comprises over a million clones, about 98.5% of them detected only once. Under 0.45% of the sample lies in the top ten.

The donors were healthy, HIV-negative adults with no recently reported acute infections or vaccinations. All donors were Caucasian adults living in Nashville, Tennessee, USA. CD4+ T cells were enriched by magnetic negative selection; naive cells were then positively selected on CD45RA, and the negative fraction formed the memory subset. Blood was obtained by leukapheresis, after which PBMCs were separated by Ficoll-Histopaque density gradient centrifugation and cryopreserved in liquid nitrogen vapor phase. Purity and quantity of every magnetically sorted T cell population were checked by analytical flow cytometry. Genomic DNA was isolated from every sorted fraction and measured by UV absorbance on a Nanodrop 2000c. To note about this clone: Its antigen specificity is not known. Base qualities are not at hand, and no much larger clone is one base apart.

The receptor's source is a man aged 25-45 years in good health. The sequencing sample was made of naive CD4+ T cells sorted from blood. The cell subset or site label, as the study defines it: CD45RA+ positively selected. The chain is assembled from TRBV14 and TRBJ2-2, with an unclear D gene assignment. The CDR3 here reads CASSQETIATGELFF. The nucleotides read TGTGCCAGCAGCCAAGAAACTATAGCTACCGGGGAGCTGTTTTTT.